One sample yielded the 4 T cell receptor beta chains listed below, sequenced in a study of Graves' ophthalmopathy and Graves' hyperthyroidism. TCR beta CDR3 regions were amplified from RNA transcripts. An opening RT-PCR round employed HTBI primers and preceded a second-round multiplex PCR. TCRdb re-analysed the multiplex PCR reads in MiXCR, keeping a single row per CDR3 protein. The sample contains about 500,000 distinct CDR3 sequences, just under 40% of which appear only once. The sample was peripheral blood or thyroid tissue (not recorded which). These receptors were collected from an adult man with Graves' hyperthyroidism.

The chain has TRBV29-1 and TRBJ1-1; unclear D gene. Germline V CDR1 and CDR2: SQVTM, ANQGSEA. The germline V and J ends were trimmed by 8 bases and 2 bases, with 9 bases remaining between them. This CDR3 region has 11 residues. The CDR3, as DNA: TGCAGCTTGGGGATAAACACTGAAGCTTTCTTT. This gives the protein CSLGINTEAFF.

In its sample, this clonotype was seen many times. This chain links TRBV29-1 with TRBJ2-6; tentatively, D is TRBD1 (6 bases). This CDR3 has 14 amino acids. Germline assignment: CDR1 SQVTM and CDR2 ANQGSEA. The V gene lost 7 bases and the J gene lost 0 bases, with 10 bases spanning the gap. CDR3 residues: CSATGFSGANVLTF. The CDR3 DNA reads TGCAGCGCTACAGGGTTCTCTGGGGCCAACGTCCTGACTTTC.

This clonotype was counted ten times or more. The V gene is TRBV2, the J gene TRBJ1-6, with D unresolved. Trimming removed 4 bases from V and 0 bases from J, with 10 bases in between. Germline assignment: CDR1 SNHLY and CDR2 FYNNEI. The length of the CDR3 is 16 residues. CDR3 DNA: TGTGCCAGCAGTGCAGTAATCAGCTCCTATAATTCACCCCTCCACTTT. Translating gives CASSAVISSYNSPLHF.

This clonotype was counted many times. The CDR3 DNA follows: TGCGCCAGCAGCCAAGGGGACGGAGGATTATACGAGCAGTACTTC. It encodes CASSQGDGGLYEQYF. The chain carries TRBV4-1 and TRBJ2-7; D may match TRBD1 or TRBD2 (5 bases each). The germline CDR1 and CDR2 sequences are MGHRA and YSYEKL. The CDR3 covers 15 residues. The V gene lost 1 base and the J gene lost 4 bases, with 14 bases spanning the gap.